The clone carrying this T cell receptor beta chain was found many times. What it binds is unknown. The iRepertoire nested amplicon-rescue multiplex PCR amplified TCR alpha and beta CDR3s from RNA. Input was about 85-450 ng of tissue mRNA or PBMC total RNA. Using its own MiXCR run on the multiplex PCR reads, TCRdb lists one record per CDR3 protein. The sample records roughly 120,000 distinct CDR3 sequences, less than 30% being singletons. V lost 8 bases and J 1 base, leaving 11 bases between the germline ends. This CDR3 is built from 13 residues. CDR1 MNHNS and CDR2 SASEGT come from the germline V gene. These data originate in a study of glioma-infiltrating T cells. Study conclusions and caveats: CDR3 overlap between tissue and blood was very small. Non-neoplastic patients had below-expected tissue-blood divergence, while all gliomas exceeded expectation.

Sequencing used glioma tissue, nonneoplastic brain tissue, or PBMCs (not recorded which). The receptor was isolated from a human donor with low-grade glioma or glioblastoma, undergoing nonglioma brain surgery, or in good health (not recorded which). V gene TRBV6-1 combines with J gene TRBJ1-1; D call uncertain. The CDR3 DNA follows: TGTGCCAGCTCTTGGGCGGGGAACACTGAAGCTTTCTTT. Translating gives CASSWAGNTEAFF.